This entry lists 8 T cell receptor beta chains sequenced from one sample in a study of blood T cell repertoires in COVID-19. Assay: immunoSEQ multiplex PCR; the TCRdb copy retains only in-frame clones and omits some. The profile covers 130,000 or so clones, with about 83% appearing a single time and 5.9% taken by the ten largest. Sequenced input: peripheral blood. Receptors were obtained from a man aged 80 or over with active or convalescent COVID-19.

In its sample, this clone was seen a few times. The rearrangement links TRBV18 to TRBJ1-4; TRBD1 might be the D (6 bases). CDR3 size: 17 residues. Trimming cost V 3 bases and J 8 bases, with 22 bases left between them. Germline CDR1 KGHSH, CDR2 LQKENI. CDR3 nucleotides: TGTGCCAGCTCACCCAACTCAGGGGCCGGGACCTTCGAAAAACTGTTTTTT. Encoded protein: CASSPNSGAGTFEKLFF.

The chain combines TRBV2 with TRBJ1-1; D not certain. The CDR3 has 14 amino acids. V lost 5 bases, J lost 1 base, and 11 bases lay in between. The V gene's germline CDR1 is SNHLY and CDR2 FYNNEI. CDR3 residues: CASSTPTGNTEAFF. The DNA of the CDR3 is TGTGCCAGCAGTACTCCCACGGGGAACACTGAAGCTTTCTTT.

This chain connects TRBV9 to TRBJ2-2, with 7 positions matching TRBD2. The CDR3 consists of 18 residues. V lost 2 bases to trimming and J lost 3 bases; unmatched junction nucleotides: 13. Germline V gene sequence: CDR1 SGDLS, CDR2 YYNGEE. The CDR3 DNA reads TGTGCCAGCAGCGTGGGGGGGACGGTCGGGCTCGACACCGGGGAGCTGTTTTTT. Its protein is CASSVGGTVGLDTGELFF.

The V and J genes are TRBV7-6 and TRBJ1-6; TRBD1 matches at 9 bases. With 4 bases clipped from V and 10 bases from J, the junction kept 5 bases outside the gene matches. Germline assignment: CDR1 SGHVS and CDR2 FNYEAQ. CDR3 length: 14 amino acids. The CDR3, as DNA: TGTGCCAGCAGCTCGGACAGGGGACGATCACCCCTCCACTTT. It encodes CASSSDRGRSPLHF.

The V and J genes are TRBV9 and TRBJ1-1; perhaps TRBD1 as D (6 bases). Germline-derived CDR1 and CDR2 are SGDLS and YYNGEE. V was trimmed by 4 bases and J by 1 base, leaving 11 bases between them. The length of the CDR3 is 14 residues. The CDR3 nucleotides are TGTGCCAGCAGCCCACGAGGGGGGAACACTGAAGCTTTCTTT. Its translation is CASSPRGGNTEAFF.

The rearrangement uses TRBV19 and TRBJ2-3; 15 positions agree with TRBD2. This CDR3 region has 16 residues. The V gene end was trimmed by 6 bases and the J gene end by 3 bases; junction bases not matched to a gene: 4. The V gene's germline CDR1 is LNHDA and CDR2 SQIVND (reference sequence). The CDR3 sequence is CASSDGTSGGTDTQYF. In nucleotides, the CDR3 is TGTGCCAGTAGCGACGGGACTAGCGGGGGGACAGATACGCAGTATTTT.

This sequence joins TRBV6-1 and TRBJ1-2, with D hard to call. Germline V gene data show CDR1 as MNHNS and CDR2 as SASEGT. V dropped 3 bases and J dropped 4 bases, with 6 bases sitting between them. This CDR3 contains 12 residues. CDR3 residues: CASSEGSYGYTF. The CDR3 DNA reads as TGTGCCAGCAGTGAGGGCTCCTATGGCTACACCTTC.

The CDR3 DNA follows: TGTGCCAGCACCAACTGGGACAGCCAAGAGACCCAGTACTTC. This translates into CASTNWDSQETQYF. The chain employs TRBV6-6 and TRBJ2-5, with 7 bases identical to TRBD1. CDR3 length: 14 residues. J was trimmed by 1 base and V by 7 bases; bases with no gene match: 6. The germline gives CDR1 MNHNY, CDR2 SVGAGI (reference sequence).